Listed here is a single TCR beta chain. Antigen unknown. The data were produced by immunoSEQ multiplex PCR, yet TCRdb's version contains in-frame clones alone and is incomplete. The table shows tens of thousands of clones, with 80% to 90% occurring only once. The sample belongs to a study of neoadjuvant anti-PD-1 for oral cavity cancer. In the study overall: Patients mostly received three to four biweekly nivolumab doses at 3 mg/kg before surgery. Study-wide results and caveats: PBMC Gini-index clonality exceeded responders' in non-responders post-nivolumab.

The sample consisted of PBMCs, taken before nivolumab (anti-PD-1) treatment. The sequence was obtained from a person between 40 and 79 years old with oral cavity squamous cell carcinoma.

As DNA, the CDR3 is TGTGCCATCAGCCTAGGACAGGGGGAGAGTGGCTACACCTTC. Its translation is CAISLGQGESGYTF. The chain has TRBV10-3 and TRBJ1-2, with TRBD1 matching over 10 bases. Germline-derived CDR1 and CDR2 are ENHRY and SYGVKD. V shed 6 bases, J shed 7 bases, and the junction held 8 bases outside the gene matches. This CDR3 spans 14 amino acids.